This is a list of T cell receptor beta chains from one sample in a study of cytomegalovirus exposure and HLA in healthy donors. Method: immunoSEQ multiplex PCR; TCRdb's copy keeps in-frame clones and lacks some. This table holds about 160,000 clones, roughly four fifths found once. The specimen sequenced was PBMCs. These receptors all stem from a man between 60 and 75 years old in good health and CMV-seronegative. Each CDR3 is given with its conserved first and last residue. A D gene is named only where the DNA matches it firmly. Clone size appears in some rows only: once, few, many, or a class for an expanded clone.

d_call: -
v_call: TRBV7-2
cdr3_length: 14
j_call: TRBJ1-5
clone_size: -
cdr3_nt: TGTGCCAGCAGCTTTCACAGCTACAATCAGCCCCAGCATTTT
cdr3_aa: CASSFHSYNQPQHF

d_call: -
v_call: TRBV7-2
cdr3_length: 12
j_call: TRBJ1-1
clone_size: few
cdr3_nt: TGTGCCAGCAGCTTCGGTTTCGCTGAAGCTTTCTTT
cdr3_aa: CASSFGFAEAFF

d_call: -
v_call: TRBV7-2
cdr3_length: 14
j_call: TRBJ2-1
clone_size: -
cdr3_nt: TGTGCCAGCAGCTTATCCGGCTCCTACAATGAGCAGTTCTTC
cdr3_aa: CASSLSGSYNEQFF

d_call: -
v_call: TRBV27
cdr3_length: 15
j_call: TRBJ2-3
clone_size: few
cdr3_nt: TGTGCCAGCAGTTTCACAGAACAGAGCACAGATACGCAGTATTTT
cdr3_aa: CASSFTEQSTDTQYF

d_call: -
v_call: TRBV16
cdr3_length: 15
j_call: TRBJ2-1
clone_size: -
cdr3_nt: TGTGCCAGCAGCCAAGGGAGACTATCGGTCAATGAGCAGTTCTTC
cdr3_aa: CASSQGRLSVNEQFF

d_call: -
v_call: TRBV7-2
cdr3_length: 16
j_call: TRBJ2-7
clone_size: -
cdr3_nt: TGTGCCAGCAGCCAAGGGGGAGCGGTGAGCTCCTACGAGCAGTACTTC
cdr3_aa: CASSQGGAVSSYEQYF

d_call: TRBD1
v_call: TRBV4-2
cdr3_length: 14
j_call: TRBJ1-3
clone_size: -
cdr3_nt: TGTGCCAGCAGCCAGCGAGGACAGGATAACACCATATATTTT
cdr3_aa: CASSQRGQDNTIYF

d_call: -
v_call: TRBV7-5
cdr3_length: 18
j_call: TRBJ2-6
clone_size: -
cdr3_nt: TGTGTCAGAAGCTTAGAGGCAGGGCCTCTCTCTGGGGCCAACGTCCTGACTTTC
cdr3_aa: CVRSLEAGPLSGANVLTF

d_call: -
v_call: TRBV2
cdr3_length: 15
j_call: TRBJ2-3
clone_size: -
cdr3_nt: TGTGCCACCACAGAGGGGGTCGGGGTGACAGATACGCAGTATTTT
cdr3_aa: CATTEGVGVTDTQYF

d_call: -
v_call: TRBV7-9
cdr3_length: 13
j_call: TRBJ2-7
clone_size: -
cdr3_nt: TGTGCCAGCAGTGCGGGGCATCCCTACGAGCAGTACTTC
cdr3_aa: CASSAGHPYEQYF